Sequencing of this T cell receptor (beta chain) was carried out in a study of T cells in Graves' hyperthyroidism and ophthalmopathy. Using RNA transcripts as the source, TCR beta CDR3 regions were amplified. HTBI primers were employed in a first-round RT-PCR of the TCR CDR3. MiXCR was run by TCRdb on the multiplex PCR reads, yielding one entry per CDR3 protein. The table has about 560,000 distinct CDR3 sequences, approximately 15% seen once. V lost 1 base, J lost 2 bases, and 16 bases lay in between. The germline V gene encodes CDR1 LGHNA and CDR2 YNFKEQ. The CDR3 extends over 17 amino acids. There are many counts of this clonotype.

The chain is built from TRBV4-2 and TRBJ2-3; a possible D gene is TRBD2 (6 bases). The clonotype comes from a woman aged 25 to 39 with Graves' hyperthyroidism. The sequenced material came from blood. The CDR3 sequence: CASSQGGGGSPTDTQYF. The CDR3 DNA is TGTGCCAGCAGCCAAGGGGGAGGCGGTTCTCCCACAGATACGCAGTATTTT.